Below, 23 T cell receptor beta chains from the same sample are listed, as sequenced in a study of blood T cell repertoires in COVID-19 (dated by TCRdb to 2019 to 2021). The library was generated by the immunoSEQ multiplex PCR assay. TCRdb provides this immuneACCESS table in a form limited to in-frame rearrangements. Some clones are lacking; in checked studies, under half of them reflect an unresolved V gene, and why the rest are absent is not known. Counted in this sample were about 110,000 clones; about 80% of them appeared once. The ten top clones hold roughly 17% of the sample. The sample comprised peripheral blood. Source of these receptors: an elderly woman with active or convalescent COVID-19.

The CDR3 sequence: CASSKSGTSGMGNYNEQFF. CDR3 bases: TGTGCCAGTTCCAAATCCGGGACTAGCGGGATGGGTAACTACAATGAGCAGTTCTTC. The rearrangement links TRBV27 to TRBJ2-1, with 13 bases aligning to TRBD2. The CDR3 is 19 amino acids. Germline CDR1 MNHEY, CDR2 SMNVEV (reference sequence). Trimming removed 9 bases from V and 3 bases from J; junction bases left unmatched: 17.

V and J are TRBV7-9 and TRBJ1-1, with D tentatively TRBD1 (5 bases). Germline V gene sequence: CDR1 SEHNR, CDR2 FQNEAQ (reference sequence). The V gene lost 2 bases and the J gene lost 4 bases, with 11 bases spanning the gap. There are 14 residues in the CDR3. The CDR3 bases are TGTGCCAGCAGCTTACAAGGGGTCTTCACTGAAGCTTTCTTT. This gives the protein CASSLQGVFTEAFF.

The rearrangement uses TRBV18 and TRBJ1-3; 9 bases map to TRBD1. Germline lookup yields CDR1 KGHSH and CDR2 LQKENI. This CDR3 has 17 residues. V shed 6 bases and J 1 base; nucleotides not matched to a gene: 10. DNA of the CDR3: TGTGCCAGCTCCACAACGGGACAGGGTGGATCTGGAAACACCATATATTTT. Translation gives CASSTTGQGGSGNTIYF.

The chain joins TRBV5-1 to TRBJ2-1; D call uncertain. Between the trimmed V and J ends, which lost 0 bases and 8 bases, there was a span of 9 bases. The CDR3 is 13 residues long. CDR1 is SGHRS and CDR2 is YFSETQ in the germline V gene. The DNA of the CDR3 is TGCGCCAGCAGCTTGGGGTCGGCGGATGAGCAGTTCTTC. Its translation: CASSLGSADEQFF.

The CDR3 loop is CASSVVGETYEQYF. DNA of the CDR3: TGTGCCAGCAGCGTAGTTGGGGAGACCTACGAGCAGTACTTC. This chain connects TRBV9 to TRBJ2-7; D perhaps matches TRBD2 (5 bases). The CDR3 has 14 residues. The germline V gene encodes CDR1 SGDLS and CDR2 YYNGEE. The ends were cut back, 0 bases at V and 2 bases at J, with 9 bases in the middle.

V usage is TRBV5-1 and J usage is TRBJ2-1; a possible D gene is TRBD1 (5 bases). Trimming shortened V by 2 bases and J by 8 bases, and 11 bases separated the two germline ends. Looked up from germline, CDR1 is SGHRS and CDR2 is YFSETQ. The CDR3 spans 13 residues. The CDR3, as DNA: TGCGCCAGCAGCTTTCAGGGTAGCTATGAGCAGTTCTTC. This sequence encodes CASSFQGSYEQFF.

V and J are TRBV2 and TRBJ2-7; tentatively, D is TRBD2 (6 bases). Per the germline V gene, CDR1 is SNHLY and CDR2 is FYNNEI. This CDR3 is built from 13 residues. The V gene lost 8 bases and the J gene lost 5 bases, with 16 bases spanning the gap. The CDR3 protein is CASRLEVWDEQYF. The DNA of the CDR3 is TGTGCCAGCCGACTAGAGGTTTGGGACGAGCAGTACTTC.

The rearrangement links TRBV6-1 to TRBJ1-2; tentatively, D is TRBD1 (5 bases). Germline CDR1 is MNHNS and CDR2 is SASEGT. Trimming took 1 base from V and 7 from J, leaving 16 bases between them. The CDR3 totals 15 residues. CDR3 sequence: CASSEVGGALGGYTF. The DNA for the CDR3 is TGTGCCAGCAGTGAAGTCGGAGGGGCTTTGGGTGGCTACACCTTC.

The sample holds a few counts of this clone. V usage is TRBV2 and J usage is TRBJ1-6; TRBD1 is a possible D gene (6 bases). In germline, CDR1 is SNHLY, CDR2 FYNNEI. This CDR3 has 18 residues. Trimming removed 0 bases at V and 0 bases at J, with 12 bases between. The DNA of the CDR3 is TGTGCCAGCAGTGAAGCCAGGGGCGCGAGCTCCTATAATTCACCCCTCCACTTT. It translates to CASSEARGASSYNSPLHF.

The gene calls are TRBV5-1 and TRBJ2-1; 14 nucleotides agree with TRBD2. The CDR3 is made up of 15 amino acids. Trimming removed 4 bases from V and 11 bases from J; junction bases left unmatched: 8. The germline V gene has CDR1 SGHRS and CDR2 YFSETQ. This chain's CDR3 is CASSAGTSGRGQQFF. As DNA, the CDR3 is TGCGCCAGCAGCGCAGGGACTAGCGGGAGAGGACAGCAGTTCTTC. The entire variable domain, with the rest obtained from reference TRBV5-1 and TRBJ2-1, is as follows: KAGVTQTPRYLIKTRGQQVTLSCSPISGHRSVSWYQQTPGQGLQFLFEYFSETQRNKGNFPGRFSGRQFSNSRSEMNVSTLELGDSALYLCASSAGTSGRGQQFFGPGTRLTVL.

Points on this clone: At one of its ends the junction is not consistent with the germline gene, which may arise from a read error. The chain has TRBV7-3 and TRBJ1-1; 9 bases agree with TRBD1. Per the germline V gene, CDR1 is SGHTA and CDR2 is FQGTGA. The CDR3 consists of 14 residues. The CDR3 DNA follows: TGTGCCAGCAGCTCATACAATGACAGGGGGAATCTAATGTTT. This codes for CASSSYNDRGNLMF.

CDR3 protein: CASKSQALNYGYTF. CDR3 DNA: TGTGCCAGTAAGTCCCAGGCGCTAAACTATGGCTACACCTTC. J is TRBJ1-2 and V is TRBV27; D call uncertain. The germline V and J ends were trimmed by 9 bases and 2 bases, with 16 bases remaining between them. This CDR3 region has 14 residues. Germline assignment: CDR1 MNHEY and CDR2 SMNVEV (reference sequence).

This clone was observed a single time. The chain links TRBV2 to TRBJ1-2; 7 positions agree with TRBD1. Trimming cost V 6 bases and J 4 bases; bases outside gene matches: 5. Germline V gene lookup returns CDR1 SNHLY and CDR2 FYNNEI. The CDR3 loop spans 13 amino acids. CDR3 nucleotides: TGTGCCAGCAGACACAGGGGTGGCTATGGCTACACCTTC. Translation gives CASRHRGGYGYTF. The whole variable domain, filled in from reference TRBV2 and TRBJ1-2, reads EPEVTQTPSHQVTQMGQEVILRCVPISNHLYFYWYRQILGQKVEFLVSFYNNEISEKSEIFDDQFSVERPDGSNFTLKIRSTKLEDSAMYFCASRHRGGYGYTFGSGTRLTVV.

Here the CDR3 reads CASSLGRGRFTLDEKLFF. The CDR3 DNA follows: TGCGCCAGCAGCTTGGGGAGGGGAAGGTTCACACTTGATGAAAAACTGTTTTTT. V gene TRBV5-1 combines with J gene TRBJ1-4; D possibly corresponds to TRBD1 (5 bases). Germline V gene sequence: CDR1 SGHRS, CDR2 YFSETQ. This CDR3 region has 18 residues. Trimming took off 0 bases at V and 6 bases at J, with 21 bases between the two ends.

This chain links TRBV20-1 with TRBJ2-2; the match to TRBD2 covers 9 bases. Germline V gene lookup returns CDR1 DFQATT and CDR2 SNEGSKA (reference sequence). This CDR3 is built from 13 residues. J gave up 6 bases and V 3 bases, and 2 bases lay outside the gene matches. CDR3 amino acids: CSASSGSAGELFF. The CDR3 nucleotides read TGCAGTGCTAGTAGCGGGAGCGCCGGGGAGCTGTTTTTT.

V gene TRBV4-1 combines with J gene TRBJ1-3, with no clear D. V lost 0 bases to trimming and J lost 0 bases, with 6 bases between them. CDR1 is MGHRA and CDR2 is YSYEKL in the germline V gene. The CDR3 spans 15 residues. The CDR3 sequence is CASSQDLNSGNTIYF. The CDR3 DNA sequence: TGCGCCAGCAGCCAAGACCTAAACTCTGGAAACACCATATATTTT.

The chain joins TRBV28 to TRBJ1-5; tentative D call: TRBD1 (6 bases). Trimming shortened V by 4 bases and J by 6 bases, and 13 bases separated the two germline ends. The CDR3 sequence is 14 residues long. Germline CDR1 and CDR2: MDHEN and SYDVKM. CDR3 sequence reads: CASSYGGGGQPQHF. In nucleotides, the CDR3 is TGTGCCAGCAGTTACGGGGGCGGGGGTCAGCCCCAGCATTTT. Filled out from reference TRBV28 and TRBJ1-5, the complete variable domain reads DVKVTQSSRYLVKRTGEKVFLECVQDMDHENMFWYRQDPGLGLRLIYFSYDVKMKEKGDIPEGYSVSREKKERFSLILESASTNQTSMYLCASSYGGGGQPQHFGDGTRLSIL.

The chain couples TRBV9 to TRBJ2-1, with a tentative D call TRBD2 (6 bases). V was shortened by 0 bases and J by 8 bases, with 9 bases between the two germline ends. The CDR3 covers 13 residues. The V gene's germline CDR1 is SGDLS and CDR2 YYNGEE. The CDR3 is CASSVGLVHEQFF. As DNA, the CDR3 is TGTGCCAGCAGCGTAGGACTAGTCCATGAGCAGTTCTTC.

The chain combines TRBV7-9 with TRBJ1-2; 9 nucleotides match TRBD1. V was pared by 3 bases and J by 6 bases, with 11 bases of the junction left unmatched. The CDR3 contains 16 residues. Germline lookup yields CDR1 SEHNR and CDR2 FQNEAQ (reference sequence). The DNA of the CDR3 is TGTGCCAGCAGCTTCAGTTTCGTGGGACAGGGACATGGCTACACCTTC. It yields the protein CASSFSFVGQGHGYTF.

There are a few counts of this clone. J is TRBJ2-7 and V is TRBV11-2; weak D call: TRBD2 (6 bases). Germline V CDR1 and CDR2: SGHAT, FQNNGV. Trimming removed 6 bases from V and 5 bases from J, with 14 bases in between. The CDR3 is made up of 13 amino acids. The CDR3 nucleotides are TGTGCCAGCAGTCGGGACTTCGGTGACGAGCAGTACTTC. As protein: CASSRDFGDEQYF.

V usage is TRBV27 and J usage is TRBJ2-5, with a tentative D call TRBD1 (6 bases). The CDR3 has 16 amino acids. Germline CDR1 is MNHEY and CDR2 is SMNVEV (reference sequence). V was pared by 4 bases and J by 7 bases, with 22 bases between. The CDR3 reads CASSSLGTSFRGTQYF. The CDR3 DNA is TGTGCCAGCAGTTCCCTAGGGACATCGTTTCGTGGGACCCAGTACTTC.

This chain uses TRBV9 with TRBJ2-1, with 8 bases fitting TRBD2. The V gene's germline CDR1 is SGDLS and CDR2 YYNGEE. CDR3 length: 15 amino acids. Germline trimming cut 0 bases from V and 8 bases from J; bases unmatched to any gene: 7. DNA for the CDR3: TGTGCCAGCAGCGTAGGACTAGCGAGTCATGATGAGCAGTTCTTC. Translating gives CASSVGLASHDEQFF.

V and J are TRBV6-5 and TRBJ2-3; perhaps TRBD2 as D (6 bases). The ends were cut back, 6 bases at V and 2 bases at J, with 12 bases in the middle. This CDR3 region has 14 residues. Germline lookup yields CDR1 MNHEY and CDR2 SVGAGI. CDR3 nucleotide sequence: TGTGCCAGCAGGCACCGGGAGATCACAGATACGCAGTATTTT. Translated: CASRHREITDTQYF.